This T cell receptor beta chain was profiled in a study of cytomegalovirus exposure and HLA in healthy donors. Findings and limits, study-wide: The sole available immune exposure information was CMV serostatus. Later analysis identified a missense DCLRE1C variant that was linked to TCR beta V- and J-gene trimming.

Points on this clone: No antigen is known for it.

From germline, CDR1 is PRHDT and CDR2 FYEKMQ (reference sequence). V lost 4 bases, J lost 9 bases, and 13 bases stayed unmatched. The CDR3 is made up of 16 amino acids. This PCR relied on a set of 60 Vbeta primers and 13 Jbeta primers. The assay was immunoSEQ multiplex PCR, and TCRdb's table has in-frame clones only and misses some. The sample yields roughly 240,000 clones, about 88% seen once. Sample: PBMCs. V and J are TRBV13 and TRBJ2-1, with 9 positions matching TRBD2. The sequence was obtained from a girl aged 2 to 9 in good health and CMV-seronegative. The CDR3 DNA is TGTGCCAGCAGCTCCATAACTAGCGGGCGACAGGGTGAGCAGTTCTTC. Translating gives CASSSITSGRQGEQFF.